A single sample gave rise to the 7 T cell receptor beta chains below, sequenced in a study of T cell repertoires in cytomegalovirus infection. TCRdb analysed the reads with MiXCR anew, one entry per CDR3 protein. The table lists about 450,000 distinct CDR3 sequences, roughly 31% of them singletons. The sequenced sample was PBMCs. The receptors stem from a human donor in good health (CMV status not recorded). Some clones in this sample may be carry-over from other donors' samples.

This clonotype came up many times. The genes are TRBV7-9 and TRBJ2-2, with D unresolved. The CDR3 runs 17 residues. The V and J ends lost 2 bases and 4 bases respectively, with 17 bases between them. Per germline, CDR1 SEHNR and CDR2 FQNEAQ (reference sequence). CDR3 protein: CASSLFISAAFTGELFF. Written as DNA, the CDR3 is TGTGCCAGCAGCTTATTTATAAGCGCCGCCTTCACCGGGGAGCTGTTTTTT.

The rearrangement links TRBV28 to TRBJ1-1; possible D gene TRBD1, 5 bases. Trimming stripped 5 bases from V and 10 bases from J, with 11 bases between. The CDR3 runs to 11 residues. The germline gives CDR1 MDHEN, CDR2 SYDVKM. The CDR3 reads CASSEPGGAFF. The CDR3 coding sequence is TGTGCCAGCAGTGAACCGGGGGGAGCTTTCTTT.

This clonotype was seen at least ten times. This chain uses TRBV7-8 with TRBJ1-5; D possibly corresponds to TRBD1 (6 bases). CDR1 and CDR2 (germline): SGHVS, FQNEAQ. With 5 bases removed from V and 7 bases from J, the gap between germline ends came to 21 bases. The CDR3 runs to 16 residues. CDR3 coding DNA: TGTGCCAGCAGCCTCCGGGATCTCAGGGGTGGCCAGCCCCAGCATTTT. Amino acid sequence: CASSLRDLRGGQPQHF.

The rearrangement uses TRBV4-1 and TRBJ1-1; no definite D call. Trimming removed 1 base from V and 5 bases from J, with 14 bases in between. This CDR3 is 15 amino acids long. The germline V gene encodes CDR1 MGHRA and CDR2 YSYEKL. The CDR3, as DNA: TGCGCCAGCAGCCAAGCGGACCTATCGTATACTGAAGCTTTCTTT. Translating gives CASSQADLSYTEAFF.

This clonotype appeared once. The chain recombines TRBV7-2 with TRBJ2-1, with 13 bases identical to TRBD2. CDR1 and CDR2 (germline): SGHTA, FQGNSA. V shed 4 bases and J 7 bases; nucleotides not matched to a gene: 10. CDR3 length: 17 amino acids. This chain's CDR3 is CASSSRTSGGVGNEQFF. The CDR3 DNA is TGTGCCAGCAGCTCGCGGACTAGCGGGGGTGTGGGTAATGAGCAGTTCTTC.

With regard to this clonotype: Germline is not matched at one junction end, which may reflect a read error. This sequence joins TRBV5-4 and TRBJ2-2; D might be TRBD2 (5 bases). Germline V CDR1 and CDR2: SGHNT, YYREEE (reference sequence). There are 12 residues in the CDR3. Here the CDR3 reads CASSLQAGELCF. The CDR3 nucleotides are TGTGCCAGCAGCTTGCAGGCCGGGGAGCTGTGTTTT. Full variable domain (remainder filled in from reference TRBV5-4 and TRBJ2-2): ETGVTQSPTHLIKTRGQQVTLRCSSQSGHNTVSWYQQALGQGPQFIFQYYREEENGRGNFPPRFSGLQFPNYSSELNVNALELDDSALYLCASSLQAGELCFGEGSRLTVL.

V and J are TRBV2 and TRBJ1-2, with 10 bases that match TRBD1. V shed 10 bases and J 8 bases; nucleotides not matched to a gene: 16. The CDR3 has 15 amino acids. Germline V gene data show CDR1 as SNHLY and CDR2 as FYNNEI. CDR3 loop: CATKPTPGTGEGYTF. For the CDR3, the DNA is TGTGCCACTAAGCCGACACCCGGGACAGGGGAAGGCTACACCTTC.